The 21 T cell receptor beta chains presented below share a single source sample, sequenced in a study of T-cell memory formation after mild COVID-19. TCRdb itself ran the 5' RACE reads through MiXCR, one entry per CDR3 protein. The sample carries around 310,000 distinct CDR3 sequences, 14% recorded once. Source material: PBMCs or a T cell subset sorted from them (not recorded which). The receptors were gathered from a man aged 18 to 29 who had mild COVID-19 (a few samples of this study predate the infection). Cell type and time point are not known.

This clonotype was recorded a few times. The chain has TRBV5-1 and TRBJ2-7; TRBD1 matches 10 bases. Germline V gene data show CDR1 as SGHRS and CDR2 as YFSETQ. The CDR3 has 15 residues. Trimming cost V 5 bases and J 2 bases; bases outside gene matches: 7. CDR3 amino acids: CASRSGQGGTYEQYF. The CDR3 nucleotides read TGCGCCAGCAGATCCGGACAGGGGGGAACCTACGAGCAGTACTTC.

This chain joins TRBV3-1 and TRBJ2-1, with 10 bases matching TRBD2. V dropped 4 bases and J dropped 8; count of bases not matched to a gene: 14. Germline V CDR1 and CDR2: LGHDT, YNNKEL (reference sequence). CDR3 length: 17 amino acids. Here the CDR3 reads CASSLGDGTSEGHEQFF. CDR3 bases: TGTGCCAGCAGCCTGGGAGACGGGACTAGCGAGGGGCATGAGCAGTTCTTC.

The gene calls are TRBV12-5 and TRBJ1-5; no definite D call. V was pared by 1 base and J by 3 bases, with 4 bases between. CDR1 is LGHNT, CDR2 FRNRAP, per germline. The CDR3 totals 13 residues. This CDR3 is CASGLEVNQPQHF. The CDR3 region has the DNA TGTGCTAGTGGTTTGGAGGTCAATCAGCCCCAGCATTTT.

The V call is TRBV7-9, the J call TRBJ1-1, with D perhaps TRBD1 (5 bases). The V end was cut by 1 base, the J end by 5 bases, with 11 bases between. Germline lookup yields CDR1 SEHNR and CDR2 FQNEAQ (reference sequence). The CDR3 is 14 residues long. The DNA of the CDR3 is TGTGCCAGCAGCTTAGGGCAGGGTTGGACTGAAGCTTTCTTT. Translating gives CASSLGQGWTEAFF.

This chain joins TRBV27 and TRBJ2-3; tentatively, D is TRBD2 (6 bases). The germline V gene has CDR1 MNHEY and CDR2 SMNVEV (reference sequence). The CDR3 has 13 amino acids. V lost 5 bases, J lost 11 bases, and 17 bases lay in between. The CDR3 spells CASSPPPGDEQYF. The CDR3 nucleotides are TGTGCCAGCAGTCCCCCTCCGGGGGATGAGCAGTATTTT.

V gene TRBV11-2 combines with J gene TRBJ2-4; D remains unclear. The germline V gene encodes CDR1 SGHAT and CDR2 FQNNGV. This CDR3 comprises 14 residues. Trimming took 3 bases from V and 6 from J, leaving 12 bases between them. CDR3 sequence reads: CASSFITLGNIQYF. CDR3 in DNA: TGTGCCAGCAGCTTTATCACCTTAGGAAACATTCAGTACTTC. The whole variable domain, remainder taken from reference TRBV11-2 and TRBJ2-4, is EAGVAQSPRYKIIEKRQSVAFWCNPISGHATLYWYQQILGQGPKLLIQFQNNGVVDDSQLPKDRFSAERLKGVDSTLKIQPAKLEDSAVYLCASSFITLGNIQYFGAGTRLSVL.

This clonotype was recorded many times. The rearrangement joins TRBV4-1 to TRBJ1-4; D might be TRBD1 (5 bases). Per germline, CDR1 MGHRA and CDR2 YSYEKL. V gave up 1 base and J gave up 2 bases, with 8 bases separating them. This CDR3 is built from 15 residues. This chain's CDR3 is CASSQVGTTNEKLFF. CDR3 bases: TGCGCCAGCAGCCAAGTTGGGACGACTAATGAAAAACTGTTTTTT.

This chain joins TRBV12-3 or TRBV12-4 and TRBJ1-1; the match to TRBD1 covers 9 bases. The CDR3 spans 15 residues. Trimming removed 4 bases from V and 1 base from J; junction bases left unmatched: 4. The CDR3 DNA sequence: TGTGCCAGCAGTTCGGGACAGGGAACGAACACTGAAGCTTTCTTT. Protein sequence: CASSSGQGTNTEAFF.

This clonotype was seen a handful of times. The V gene is TRBV18, the J gene TRBJ1-4, with 8 bases aligning to TRBD1. In germline, CDR1 is KGHSH, CDR2 LQKENI. Germline trimming cut 5 bases from V and 7 bases from J; bases unmatched to any gene: 3. This CDR3 comprises 13 residues. CDR3 protein: CASSRDRREKLFF. DNA for the CDR3: TGTGCCAGCTCAAGGGACAGGCGTGAAAAACTGTTTTTT.

Turning to this clonotype: A much larger clone lies one base from this, so it may be a read error. This sequence joins TRBV28 and TRBJ2-1, with 10 bases aligning to TRBD1. The CDR3 covers 13 residues. Per the germline V gene, CDR1 is MDHEN and CDR2 is SYDVKM. The CDR3 sequence is CGSSLGQGNEQFF. The CDR3 DNA sequence: TGTGGCAGCAGTCTGGGACAGGGGAATGAGCAGTTCTTC.

The chain employs TRBV19 and TRBJ1-2; maybe TRBD1 (6 bases). CDR1 is LNHDA, CDR2 SQIVND, per germline (reference sequence). The V and J ends lost 9 bases and 3 bases respectively, with 11 bases between them. The CDR3 runs 12 residues. The CDR3 sequence is CARHRVDYGYTF. The CDR3 DNA follows: TGTGCCAGACACAGGGTTGACTATGGCTACACCTTC.

This clonotype has ten or more counts. The chain recombines TRBV7-9 with TRBJ2-3; the match to TRBD2 covers 8 bases. CDR1 SEHNR and CDR2 FQNEAQ come from the germline V gene (reference sequence). V was clipped by 2 bases and J by 0 bases; unmatched bases: 1. The CDR3 extends over 15 amino acids. Here the CDR3 reads CASSLSGGSTDTQYF. The CDR3 coding sequence is TGTGCCAGCAGCTTAAGCGGGGGTAGCACAGATACGCAGTATTTT.

The chain carries TRBV7-2 and TRBJ2-5; 7 bases are shared with TRBD1. This CDR3 has 13 residues. Germline V lookup: CDR1 SGHTA, CDR2 FQGNSA. Germline trimming cut 3 bases from V and 7 bases from J; bases unmatched to any gene: 5. In nucleotides, the CDR3 is TGTGCCAGCAGCTTCCAGGGGGATGGGACCCAGTACTTC. It codes for CASSFQGDGTQYF.

This clonotype has a handful of counts. The genes are TRBV5-4 and TRBJ2-3; D gene unclear. V lost 0 bases and J lost 0, with 11 bases in between. The CDR3 totals 16 residues. Germline CDR1 and CDR2: SGHNT and YYREEE (reference sequence). The CDR3 nucleotides are TGTGCCAGCAGCTTGGGAAGCGCTACTAGCACAGATACGCAGTATTTT. Translating it yields CASSLGSATSTDTQYF. Combining the CDR3 with reference TRBV5-4 and TRBJ2-3 gives the whole variable domain ETGVTQSPTHLIKTRGQQVTLRCSSQSGHNTVSWYQQALGQGPQFIFQYYREEENGRGNFPPRFSGLQFPNYSSELNVNALELDDSALYLCASSLGSATSTDTQYFGPGTRLTVL.

This clonotype came up many times. J is TRBJ2-7 and V is TRBV20-1, with 11 bases matching TRBD2. Germline values: CDR1 DFQATT, CDR2 SNEGSKA (reference sequence). V was pared by 1 base and J by 2 bases, with 7 bases of the junction left unmatched. CDR3 length: 16 amino acids. The CDR3 DNA follows: TGCAGTGCTAGAGGACAGGGACTAGCGGTGGCCTACGAGCAGTACGTC. As protein: CSARGQGLAVAYEQYV.

This rearrangement joins TRBV28 to TRBJ2-6, with D unresolved. This CDR3 has 18 residues. With 4 bases removed from V and 0 bases from J, the gap between germline ends came to 16 bases. Germline V gene data show CDR1 as MDHEN and CDR2 as SYDVKM. The CDR3 here is CASSSHGQGVSGANVLTF. The DNA for the CDR3 is TGTGCCAGCAGTTCTCATGGCCAAGGCGTCTCTGGGGCCAACGTCCTGACTTTC.

This chain links TRBV4-2 with TRBJ2-5; TRBD2 matches at 10 bases. Looked up from germline, CDR1 is LGHNA and CDR2 is YNFKEQ. J gave up 0 bases and V 1 base, and 5 bases lay outside the gene matches. The CDR3 covers 17 residues. CDR3 sequence reads: CASSQVGAGGYQETQYF. CDR3 DNA: TGTGCCAGCAGCCAAGTTGGAGCGGGGGGGTACCAAGAGACCCAGTACTTC.

This clonotype was picked up a small number of times. This chain joins TRBV19 and TRBJ2-7; the D gene is possibly TRBD1 (7 bases). Trimming stripped 4 bases from V and 1 base from J, with 17 bases between. Looked up from germline, CDR1 is LNHDA and CDR2 is SQIVND (reference sequence). The CDR3 length is 16 residues. The CDR3 sequence is CASSRGGGGASYEQYV. The CDR3 nucleotides read TGTGCCAGTAGTAGGGGAGGAGGGGGCGCATCCTACGAGCAGTACGTC.

This clonotype was counted a few times. The rearrangement uses TRBV4-3 and TRBJ2-7, with 10 bases matching TRBD2. J gave up 1 base and V 3 bases, and 15 bases lay outside the gene matches. The CDR3 has 19 residues. Germline loops: CDR1 LGHNA, CDR2 YSLEER. Written as DNA, the CDR3 is TGCGCCAGCAGCCACCTAGGGGGGGGGACTAGCGCCCCTTCCTACGAGCAGTACGTC. Encoded protein: CASSHLGGGTSAPSYEQYV.

The sample holds a few counts of this clonotype. J is TRBJ1-2 and V is TRBV4-1; D gene uncertain. Germline CDR1 is MGHRA and CDR2 is YSYEKL. The CDR3 contains 11 residues. V dropped 1 base and J dropped 8 bases, with 5 bases sitting between them. CDR3 in DNA: TGCGCCAGCAGCCAAGGAGGGGGCTACACCTTC. Protein product: CASSQGGGYTF.

The V gene is TRBV19, the J gene TRBJ2-1; a possible D gene is TRBD2 (6 bases). The germline gives CDR1 LNHDA, CDR2 SQIVND (reference sequence). V dropped 2 bases and J dropped 7 bases, with 12 bases sitting between them. This CDR3 comprises 14 residues. The CDR3 is CASSIRRLANEQFF. The CDR3, as DNA: TGTGCCAGTAGTATACGCAGGCTAGCGAATGAGCAGTTCTTC.